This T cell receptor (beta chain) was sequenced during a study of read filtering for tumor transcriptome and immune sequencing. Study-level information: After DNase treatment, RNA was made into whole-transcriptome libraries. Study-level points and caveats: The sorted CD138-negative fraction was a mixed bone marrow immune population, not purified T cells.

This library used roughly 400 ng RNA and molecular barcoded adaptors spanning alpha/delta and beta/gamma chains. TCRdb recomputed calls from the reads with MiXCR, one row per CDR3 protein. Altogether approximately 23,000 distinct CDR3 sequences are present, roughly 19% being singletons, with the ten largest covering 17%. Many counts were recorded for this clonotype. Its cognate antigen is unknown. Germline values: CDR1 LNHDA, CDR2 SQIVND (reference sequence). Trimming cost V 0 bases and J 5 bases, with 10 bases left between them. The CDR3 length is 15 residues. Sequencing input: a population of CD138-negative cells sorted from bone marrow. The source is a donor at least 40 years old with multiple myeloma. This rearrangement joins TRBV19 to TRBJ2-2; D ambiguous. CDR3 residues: CASSIEGRKTGELFF. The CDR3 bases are TGTGCCAGTAGTATAGAGGGTCGGAAGACCGGGGAGCTGTTTTTT.